This TCR beta chain comes out of a study of molecular identifiers for immune sequencing clone quantification. Study overall: In replicates, RNA from about 21,000 or 97,000 naive CD8 cells was divided five ways and four parts were sequenced.

In this sample, this clonotype turned up a few times. The CDR3 consists of 16 residues. Germline CDR1 is MNHEY and CDR2 is SMNVEV (reference sequence). The J segment lost 1 base and the V segment lost 6 bases, leaving 3 bases of the junction unmatched. TCRdb called the PCR reads again in MiXCR, with one record for every CDR3 protein. This table has hundreds of thousands of distinct CDR3 sequences, about 25% appearing once. Sequenced sample: naive CD8+ T cells from blood, with Jurkat cell RNA spiked in. Subset specified: FACS-sorted CD8+CD4-CCR7+CD45RA+ naive T cells. This chain links TRBV27 with TRBJ1-6; 10 nucleotides align to TRBD1. The clonotype comes from a human donor in good health. Some libraries in this study had Jurkat cell RNA spiked in. For the CDR3, the DNA is TGTGCCAGCAGACGGACAGGGGGATCCTATAATTCACCCCTCCACTTT. It encodes CASRRTGGSYNSPLHF.